These 28 T cell receptor beta chains came from one sample sequenced in a study of blood T cell repertoires in COVID-19. The protocol was immunoSEQ multiplex PCR, while the TCRdb copy is restricted to in-frame clones and leaves out a portion. The sample consists of about 160,000 clones, roughly 80% of them appearing once. The sequenced sample consisted of peripheral blood. The receptors stem from a woman aged 40 to 50 with COVID-19, enrolled during active disease.

The chain employs TRBV9 and TRBJ2-3; 9 bases align to TRBD2. After removal of 8 bases from V and 2 bases from J, the junction contained 12 bases not matched to a gene. The CDR3 consists of 16 residues. The V gene's germline CDR1 is SGDLS and CDR2 YYNGEE. CDR3 in DNA: TGTGCCAGTACTAGCGGGTTTGCCACTGCCACAGATACGCAGTATTTT. Protein sequence: CASTSGFATATDTQYF.

The J gene is TRBJ1-1, the V gene TRBV13, with D tentatively TRBD1 (5 bases). Per germline, CDR1 PRHDT and CDR2 FYEKMQ (reference sequence). The CDR3 runs 15 residues. Between the trimmed V and J ends, which lost 3 bases and 0 bases, there was a span of 11 bases. CDR3 region: CASSLGGIMNTEAFF. CDR3 DNA: TGTGCCAGCAGCTTGGGGGGAATTATGAACACTGAAGCTTTCTTT. The full variable domain, completed using reference TRBV13 and TRBJ1-1, is AAGVIQSPRHLIKEKRETATLKCYPIPRHDTVYWYQQGPGQDPQFLISFYEKMQSDKGSIPDRFSAQQFSDYHSELNMSSLELGDSALYFCASSLGGIMNTEAFFGQGTRLTVV.

The chain carries TRBV20-1 and TRBJ2-5; D unclear. Trimming removed 4 bases from V and 3 bases from J, with 3 bases in between. The CDR3 covers 10 residues. CDR1 and CDR2 (germline): DFQATT, SNEGSKA (reference sequence). In nucleotides, the CDR3 is TGCAGTGCTACGGAAGAGACCCAGTACTTC. Amino acid sequence: CSATEETQYF.

This chain connects TRBV27 to TRBJ1-2; a possible D gene is TRBD1 (6 bases). This CDR3 region has 15 residues. CDR1 is MNHEY, CDR2 SMNVEV, per germline (reference sequence). The V end lost 4 bases, the J end lost 3 bases, and 15 bases lay between the germline ends. CDR3 in amino acids: CASSSYTGPDYGYTF. The CDR3 bases are TGTGCCAGCAGTTCTTACACAGGGCCCGACTATGGCTACACCTTC.

The chain carries TRBV30 and TRBJ2-2, with D possibly TRBD1 on 6 matching bases. The length of the CDR3 is 16 residues. Germline V gene lookup returns CDR1 GTSNPN and CDR2 SVGIG (reference sequence). The ends were cut back, 2 bases at V and 5 bases at J, with 18 bases in the middle. The CDR3 reads CAWSRGGGAGTGELFF. DNA for the CDR3: TGTGCCTGGAGTAGGGGTGGGGGCGCCGGGACCGGGGAGCTGTTTTTT.

The V gene is TRBV25-1, the J gene TRBJ2-2; tentatively, D is TRBD2 (7 bases). Germline V CDR1 and CDR2: MGHDK, SYGVNS. This CDR3 comprises 16 residues. Between the trimmed V and J ends, which lost 1 base and 0 bases, there was a span of 9 bases. This CDR3 is CASSEFGGPNTGELFF. Written as DNA, the CDR3 is TGTGCCAGCAGTGAATTCGGGGGGCCGAACACCGGGGAGCTGTTTTTT. The full variable domain, rest sourced from reference TRBV25-1 and TRBJ2-2, is EADIYQTPRYLVIGTGKKITLECSQTMGHDKMYWYQQDPGMELHLIHYSYGVNSTEKGDLSSESTVSRIRTEHFPLTLESARPSHTSQYLCASSEFGGPNTGELFFGEGSRLTVL.

The V and J genes are TRBV6-5 and TRBJ2-1; D gene ambiguous. Germline V gives CDR1 MNHEY, CDR2 SVGAGI. Deletions cut 0 bases from V and 2 bases from J, with 8 bases between. This CDR3 has 15 amino acids. In DNA form, the CDR3 reads TGTGCCAGCAGTTACTCTAGCCGGACCTACAATGAGCAGTTCTTC. It codes for CASSYSSRTYNEQFF.

This rearrangement joins TRBV6-5 to TRBJ2-7, with 12 bases that match TRBD1. CDR1 and CDR2 from the germline V gene are MNHEY and SVGAGI. The CDR3 runs 14 residues. Unmatched junction bases numbered 5, after V lost 6 bases and J lost 5 bases. CDR3: CASRGTGGPNEQYF. In DNA form, the CDR3 reads TGTGCCAGCAGAGGGACAGGGGGCCCCAACGAGCAGTACTTC.

The V call is TRBV19, the J call TRBJ2-2; 7 bases are a match to TRBD1. Germline assignment: CDR1 LNHDA and CDR2 SQIVND (reference sequence). This CDR3 region has 14 residues. The J segment lost 7 bases and the V segment lost 3 bases, leaving 5 bases of the junction unmatched. The CDR3 coding sequence is TGTGCCAGTAGTATCCGACAGGGCCTCGGGGAGCTGTTTTTT. As protein: CASSIRQGLGELFF.

The chain combines TRBV5-1 with TRBJ2-5; TRBD1 matches 9 bases. The CDR3 spans 15 residues. Germline V gene lookup returns CDR1 SGHRS and CDR2 YFSETQ. Losses at the gene ends were 0 bases for V and 4 bases for J; bases not matched to a gene: 4. CDR3 loop: CASSLVQGAGETQYF. The CDR3 DNA sequence: TGCGCCAGCAGCTTGGTACAGGGGGCGGGAGAGACCCAGTACTTC. The entire variable domain, with the rest obtained from reference TRBV5-1 and TRBJ2-5, is as follows: KAGVTQTPRYLIKTRGQQVTLSCSPISGHRSVSWYQQTPGQGLQFLFEYFSETQRNKGNFPGRFSGRQFSNSRSEMNVSTLELGDSALYLCASSLVQGAGETQYFGPGTRLLVL.

This clone was detected a few times. DNA of the CDR3: TGCGCCAGCAGCCAAACCAGCTCCTATAATTCACCCCTCCACTTT. Translation gives CASSQTSSYNSPLHF. The chain recombines TRBV4-1 with TRBJ1-6; D unresolved. V gave up 2 bases and J gave up 0 bases, with 5 bases separating them. Germline CDR1 reads MGHRA; CDR2 reads YSYEKL. This CDR3 is built from 15 residues.

The chain recombines TRBV10-3 with TRBJ1-2; TRBD1 agrees at 11 bases. The CDR3 runs to 14 residues. V dropped 6 bases and J dropped 4; count of bases not matched to a gene: 4. CDR1 and CDR2 (germline): ENHRY, SYGVKD. This CDR3 reads CAISGQGAAYGYTF. In DNA form, the CDR3 reads TGTGCCATCAGCGGACAGGGGGCCGCCTATGGCTACACCTTC.

The chain has TRBV4-2 and TRBJ2-7; D is possibly TRBD2 (5 bases). Trimming removed 4 bases at V and 3 bases at J, with 13 bases between. Germline V gene lookup returns CDR1 LGHNA and CDR2 YNFKEQ. CDR3 length equals 14 residues. Here the CDR3 DNA reads TGTGCCAGCAGCCGAGAAGCGGTAGACTACGAGCAGTACTTC. As protein: CASSREAVDYEQYF.

In this sample, this clone turned up a few times. This chain joins TRBV7-9 and TRBJ2-3; D not resolved. The CDR3 covers 12 residues. The germline gives CDR1 SEHNR, CDR2 FQNEAQ (reference sequence). V dropped 4 bases and J dropped 11 bases, with 13 bases sitting between them. The CDR3 DNA reads as TGTGCCAGCAGCTCCAGCGACCCCTGGCAGTATTTT. It is translated as CASSSSDPWQYF.

This sequence joins TRBV3-1 (or the pseudogene TRBV3-2) and TRBJ1-5; D ambiguous. The CDR3 extends over 14 amino acids. The V and J ends lost 1 base and 11 bases respectively, with 15 bases between them. Germline CDR1 LGHDT, CDR2 YNNKEL (reference sequence). Here the CDR3 DNA reads TGTGCCAGCAGCCAAGGGAGTCTTGATAAGACCCAGCATTTT. Its translation is CASSQGSLDKTQHF.

This chain joins TRBV29-1 and TRBJ2-1; tentatively, D is TRBD1 (6 bases). Germline CDR1 reads SQVTM; CDR2 reads ANQGSEA. V lost 7 bases and J lost 8, with 18 bases in between. The CDR3 extends over 13 amino acids. This chain's CDR3 is CSGTVTALYEQFF. CDR3 DNA sequence: TGCAGCGGGACAGTGACAGCCCTTTATGAGCAGTTCTTC.

The chain couples TRBV30 to TRBJ1-4; the D gene is possibly TRBD1 (6 bases). The V gene's germline CDR1 is GTSNPN and CDR2 SVGIG (reference sequence). The CDR3 extends over 14 amino acids. V lost 2 bases, J lost 7 bases, and 14 bases lay in between. CDR3: CAWSPGGPGEKLFF. The CDR3 region has the DNA TGTGCCTGGAGTCCGGGGGGGCCGGGTGAAAAACTGTTTTTT.

The J gene is TRBJ2-7, the V gene TRBV29-1, with D perhaps TRBD1 (7 bases). Germline CDR1 reads SQVTM; CDR2 reads ANQGSEA. The CDR3 consists of 18 residues. The ends were cut back, 7 bases at V and 2 bases at J, with 30 bases in the middle. CDR3: CSASPFPLEGAQAYEQYF. The CDR3 DNA reads TGCAGCGCCTCCCCTTTTCCCTTGGAGGGGGCGCAGGCCTACGAGCAGTACTTC.

CDR3 protein: CASSYLLQADTQYF. The CDR3 DNA is TGTGCCAGCAGTTACTTACTACAGGCAGATACGCAGTATTTT. The chain is built from TRBV6-5 and TRBJ2-3; the D gene is possibly TRBD1 (5 bases). V lost 1 base, J lost 4 bases, and 9 bases lay in between. CDR3 length equals 14 residues. Germline CDR1 and CDR2: MNHEY and SVGAGI.

The CDR3 spells CSVELDRGYEQYF. The CDR3 nucleotides are TGCAGCGTTGAATTGGACAGGGGTTACGAGCAGTACTTC. This sequence joins TRBV29-1 and TRBJ2-7, with TRBD1 identical over 9 bases. The CDR3 consists of 13 residues. Germline CDR1 is SQVTM and CDR2 is ANQGSEA. The V and J ends lost 2 bases and 4 bases, in that order; junction bases with no gene match: 3.

This chain's CDR3 is CASSGQGGMNTEAFF. In nucleotides, the CDR3 is TGTGCCAGCAGTGGACAGGGGGGAATGAACACTGAAGCTTTCTTT. The chain carries TRBV28 and TRBJ1-1; TRBD1 matches at 10 bases. V gave up 5 bases and J gave up 0 bases; unmatched junction bases: 3. Germline loops: CDR1 MDHEN, CDR2 SYDVKM. The CDR3 length is 15 residues.

The rearrangement links TRBV3-1 (or the pseudogene TRBV3-2) to TRBJ2-7; D gene ambiguous. V lost 0 bases to trimming and J lost 2 bases, with 11 bases between them. The germline V gene encodes CDR1 LGHDT and CDR2 YNNKEL (reference sequence). The CDR3 extends over 15 amino acids. In DNA form, the CDR3 reads TGTGCCAGCAGCCAAGAATTAATTCCGGCCTACGAGCAGTACTTC. This translates into CASSQELIPAYEQYF.

V and J are TRBV30 and TRBJ2-2; D gene unclear. Germline lookup yields CDR1 GTSNPN and CDR2 SVGIG (reference sequence). The CDR3 consists of 14 residues. V shed 1 base and J shed 7 bases, with 13 bases lying between them. CDR3 protein: CAWSGRLGGGELFF. CDR3 coding DNA: TGTGCCTGGAGTGGTCGACTGGGTGGCGGGGAGCTGTTTTTT.

The rearrangement joins TRBV11-3 to TRBJ2-7; D is unresolved. CDR3 size: 13 residues. V dropped 1 base and J dropped 3 bases, with 7 bases sitting between them. CDR1 and CDR2 from the germline V gene are SGHNT and YENEEA. The CDR3 DNA reads TGTGCCAGCAGCTTAGGTTCGGGCTACGAGCAGTACTTC. It codes for CASSLGSGYEQYF.

The chain has TRBV11-2 and TRBJ1-2; a weak D match, TRBD1 (6 bases). The V gene lost 5 bases and the J gene lost 2 bases, with 15 bases spanning the gap. CDR1 and CDR2 (germline): SGHAT, FQNNGV. The CDR3 runs 15 residues. CDR3 sequence: CASSLEFGQNYGYTF. In DNA form, the CDR3 reads TGTGCCAGCAGCCTTGAGTTCGGACAGAACTATGGCTACACCTTC.

The chain combines TRBV12-3 or TRBV12-4 with TRBJ2-4, with a possible D match to TRBD2 (6 bases). The CDR3 loop spans 12 amino acids. Trimming pared 7 bases from V and 7 bases from J, leaving 11 bases between. In nucleotides, the CDR3 is TGTGCCAGCAACAACGGGGGTAACATTCAGTACTTC. Translating it yields CASNNGGNIQYF.

The gene calls are TRBV11-2 and TRBJ1-4; D remains ambiguous. This CDR3 has 14 amino acids. Trimming took off 3 bases at V and 5 bases at J, with 10 bases between the two ends. Per the germline V gene, CDR1 is SGHAT and CDR2 is FQNNGV. Here the CDR3 reads CASSFTAGNEKLFF. The CDR3 DNA reads TGTGCCAGCAGCTTTACAGCTGGAAATGAAAAACTGTTTTTT.

The gene calls are TRBV7-8 and TRBJ1-6; D might be TRBD1 (5 bases). CDR1 is SGHVS, CDR2 FQNEAQ, per germline. Trimming took off 6 bases at V and 10 bases at J, with 13 bases between the two ends. The CDR3 length is 13 residues. The CDR3 nucleotides read TGTGCCAGCAGTGGGGGGACGCCATCACCCCTCCACTTT. Encoded protein: CASSGGTPSPLHF.